The rows below give T cell receptor beta chains drawn from one sample of a study of blood T cell repertoires in COVID-19. Measured with immunoSEQ multiplex PCR; TCRdb has only the in-frame clones, and not every one. Found here are approximately 210,000 clones, roughly 90% of them singletons; the top ten hold approximately 1.6%. The material sequenced was peripheral blood. These receptors all come from a man aged 70 or older with acute or convalescent COVID-19. Both conserved end residues are part of each CDR3. A D gene is named only where the DNA matches it firmly. Only part of the rows carry a size: once, few, many, or a class if the clone is expanded.

CDR3aa,CDR3nt,v_gene,d_gene,abundance,j_gene
CATSLDFNEQFF,TGTGCCACCAGTCTGGACTTCAATGAGCAGTTCTTC,TRBV15,.,.,TRBJ2-1
CAISGQGGNQPQHF,TGTGCCATCAGTGGACAGGGAGGCAATCAGCCCCAGCATTTT,TRBV10-3,TRBD1,few,TRBJ1-5
CASSVAPGHGYEQYF,TGTGCCAGCAGCGTAGCCCCGGGACATGGCTACGAGCAGTACTTC,TRBV9,.,.,TRBJ2-7
CASSIRSGVRGANVLTF,TGTGCCAGCAGCATCAGATCCGGGGTAAGGGGGGCCAACGTCCTGACTTTC,TRBV7-9,.,.,TRBJ2-6
CASSYVAGGSPDTQYF,TGTGCCAGCAGCTATGTGGCGGGAGGTTCCCCAGATACGCAGTATTTT,TRBV11-2,TRBD2,.,TRBJ2-3
CASSPTEGVSGELFF,TGTGCCAGCAGTCCGACCGAGGGGGTCAGCGGGGAGCTGTTTTTT,TRBV13,.,.,TRBJ2-2
CASSQEASESYNEQFF,TGCGCCAGCAGCCAAGAGGCCAGCGAATCCTACAATGAGCAGTTCTTC,TRBV4-3,.,.,TRBJ2-1
CASSLGLAGYEQYF,TGTGCCAGCAGCCTGGGACTAGCTGGGTACGAGCAGTACTTC,TRBV28,TRBD2,.,TRBJ2-7
CASSRTSGNTGELFF,TGTGCCAGCAGCCGGACTAGCGGTAACACCGGGGAGCTGTTTTTT,TRBV5-5,TRBD2,.,TRBJ2-2
CASSPVQNSGNTIYF,TGTGCCAGCTCACCGGTGCAGAACTCTGGAAACACCATATATTTT,TRBV18,.,.,TRBJ1-3
CASSYSGQGSEQYF,TGTGCCAGCAGTTACTCGGGACAGGGAAGCGAGCAGTACTTC,TRBV6-2/TRBV6-3,TRBD1,.,TRBJ2-7
CASRGPGEGYNEQFF,TGTGCCAGTAGGGGACCAGGGGAGGGCTACAATGAGCAGTTCTTC,TRBV19,.,.,TRBJ2-1
CASSLGLAGRAETQYF,TGTGCCAGCAGCTTGGGACTAGCGGGAAGGGCGGAGACCCAGTACTTC,TRBV5-4,TRBD2,.,TRBJ2-5